The 9 T cell receptor beta chains given below trace back to one sample, sequenced in a study of blood T cell repertoires in COVID-19 (dated by TCRdb to 2020 to 2022). Library creation used the immunoSEQ multiplex PCR assay. The clones in this table, taken by TCRdb from immuneACCESS, are in-frame only. Not every clone is retained; where verified, under half of the shortfall comes from an unresolved V gene, and the cause of the rest is unknown. For this sample the table gives 95,000 to 150,000 clones, of which around 86% were detected only once. Around 4.7% of the sample comes from the top ten. The specimen sequenced was peripheral blood. All receptors come from a man aged 40-49 years with acute or convalescent COVID-19.

The rearrangement links TRBV24-1 to TRBJ2-2; D may be TRBD1 (6 bases). CDR1 and CDR2 (germline): KGHDR, SFDVKD. V was pared by 10 bases and J by 4 bases, with 9 bases between. The CDR3 contains 12 residues. Written as DNA, the CDR3 is TGTGCCACAGTGACAGGCACCGGGGAGCTGTTTTTT. It is translated as CATVTGTGELFF.

V and J are TRBV19 and TRBJ2-3, with 9 nucleotides matching TRBD2. CDR1 LNHDA and CDR2 SQIVND come from the germline V gene (reference sequence). The CDR3 totals 14 residues. With V trimmed by 4 bases and J by 4 bases, 3 bases remained unmatched. The CDR3 loop reads CASSNSGSSDTQYF. Written as DNA, the CDR3 is TGTGCCAGTAGTAATAGCGGGAGTTCAGATACGCAGTATTTT.

This chain uses TRBV3-1 (or the pseudogene TRBV3-2) with TRBJ2-5; maybe TRBD2 (5 bases). The V end was cut by 9 bases, the J end by 0 bases, with 8 bases between. CDR1 is LGHDT and CDR2 is YNNKEL in the germline V gene (reference sequence). This CDR3 has 12 amino acids. CDR3 nucleotide sequence: TGTGCCAGACTAGGACACCAAGAGACCCAGTACTTC. It specifies CARLGHQETQYF.

The rearrangement joins TRBV5-5 to TRBJ1-1; 10 bases agree with TRBD1. CDR1 is SGHKS and CDR2 is YYEKEE in the germline V gene (reference sequence). This CDR3 is 15 amino acids long. The trim removed 2 bases at V and 8 bases at J, leaving 9 bases unmatched. CDR3 residues: CASSLTGTGEVEAFF. In nucleotides, the CDR3 is TGTGCCAGCAGCTTAACCGGGACAGGGGAGGTCGAAGCTTTCTTT. The full variable domain, rest sourced from reference TRBV5-5 and TRBJ1-1, is DAGVTQSPTHLIKTRGQQVTLRCSPISGHKSVSWYQQVLGQGPQFIFQYYEKEERGRGNFPDRFSARQFPNYSSELNVNALLLGDSALYLCASSLTGTGEVEAFFGQGTRLTVV.

The rearrangement links TRBV6-5 to TRBJ2-7; 8 bases are a match to TRBD1. V shed 4 bases, J shed 4 bases, and the junction held 6 bases outside the gene matches. The CDR3 consists of 14 residues. Germline CDR1 MNHEY, CDR2 SVGAGI. The CDR3 sequence is CASSLRTGQYEQYF. CDR3 nucleotide sequence: TGTGCCAGCAGTTTGCGGACAGGGCAATACGAGCAGTACTTC.

The CDR3: CASRKTGNTEAFF. CDR3 sequence (DNA): TGTGCCAGTAGGAAGACAGGGAACACTGAAGCTTTCTTT. The J gene is TRBJ1-1, the V gene TRBV19, with D perhaps matching TRBD1 (6 bases). CDR1 is LNHDA and CDR2 is SQIVND in the germline V gene (reference sequence). The V gene lost 6 bases and the J gene lost 1 base, with 9 bases spanning the gap. The CDR3 runs 13 residues.

This clone was seen once. DNA of the CDR3: TGTGCCAGCAGCGCACAGGGTCGGGGAAACACCATATATTTT. Translating it yields CASSAQGRGNTIYF. The chain joins TRBV2 to TRBJ1-3; weak D call: TRBD1 (6 bases). This CDR3 has 14 residues. V was clipped by 6 bases and J by 4 bases, with 13 bases between them. Germline CDR1 reads SNHLY; CDR2 reads FYNNEI.

The J gene is TRBJ2-2, the V gene TRBV3-1 (or the pseudogene TRBV3-2), with 9 bases lining up with TRBD2. The germline gives CDR1 LGHDT, CDR2 YNNKEL (reference sequence). The trim removed 3 bases at V and 7 bases at J, leaving 3 bases unmatched. CDR3 length equals 14 residues. The CDR3 DNA reads TGTGCCAGCAGCCAGCGGGGGGGAGTCGGGGAGCTGTTTTTT. It codes for CASSQRGGVGELFF.

This chain joins TRBV19 and TRBJ1-1; D unresolved. Between the trimmed V and J ends, which lost 4 bases and 1 base, there was a span of 10 bases. The germline V gene encodes CDR1 LNHDA and CDR2 SQIVND (reference sequence). This CDR3 has 14 amino acids. The chain's CDR3 is CASSREGTNTEAFF. In DNA, the CDR3 is TGTGCCAGTAGTAGGGAGGGAACGAACACTGAAGCTTTCTTT. Full variable domain (missing parts from reference TRBV19 and TRBJ1-1): DGGITQSPKYLFRKEGQNVTLSCEQNLNHDAMYWYRQDPGQGLRLIYYSQIVNDFQKGDIAEGYSVSREKKESFPLTVTSAQKNPTAFYLCASSREGTNTEAFFGQGTRLTVV.